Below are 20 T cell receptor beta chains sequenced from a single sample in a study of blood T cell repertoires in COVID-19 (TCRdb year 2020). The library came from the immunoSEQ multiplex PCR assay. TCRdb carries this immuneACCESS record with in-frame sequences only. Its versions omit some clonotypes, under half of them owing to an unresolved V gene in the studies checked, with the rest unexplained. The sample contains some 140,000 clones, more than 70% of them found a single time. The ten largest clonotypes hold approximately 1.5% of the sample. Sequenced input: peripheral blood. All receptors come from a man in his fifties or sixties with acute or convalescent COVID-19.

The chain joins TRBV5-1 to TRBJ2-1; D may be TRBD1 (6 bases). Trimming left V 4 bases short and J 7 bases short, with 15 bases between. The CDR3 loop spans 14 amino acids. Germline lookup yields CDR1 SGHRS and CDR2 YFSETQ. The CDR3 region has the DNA TGCGCCAGCAGCGCGGTACAGGGATCTAATGAGCAGTTCTTC. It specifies CASSAVQGSNEQFF.

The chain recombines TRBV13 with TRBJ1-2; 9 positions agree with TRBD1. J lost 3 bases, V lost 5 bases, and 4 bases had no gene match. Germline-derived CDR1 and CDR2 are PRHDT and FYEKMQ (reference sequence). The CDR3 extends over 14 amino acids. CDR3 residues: CASSGRDRDYGYTF. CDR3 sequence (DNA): TGTGCCAGCAGCGGCCGGGACAGGGACTATGGCTACACCTTC.

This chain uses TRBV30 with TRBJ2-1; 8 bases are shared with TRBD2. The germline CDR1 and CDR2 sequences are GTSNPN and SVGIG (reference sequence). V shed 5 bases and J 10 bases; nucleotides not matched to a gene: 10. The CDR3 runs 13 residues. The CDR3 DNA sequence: TGTGCCTGGGCGGGACTAGGATTCGGGGAGCAGTTCTTC. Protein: CAWAGLGFGEQFF.

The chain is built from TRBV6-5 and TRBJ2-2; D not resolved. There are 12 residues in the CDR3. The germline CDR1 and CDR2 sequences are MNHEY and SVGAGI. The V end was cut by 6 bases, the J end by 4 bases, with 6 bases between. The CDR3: CASRAVTGELFF. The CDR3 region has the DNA TGTGCCAGCAGGGCGGTCACCGGGGAGCTGTTTTTT.

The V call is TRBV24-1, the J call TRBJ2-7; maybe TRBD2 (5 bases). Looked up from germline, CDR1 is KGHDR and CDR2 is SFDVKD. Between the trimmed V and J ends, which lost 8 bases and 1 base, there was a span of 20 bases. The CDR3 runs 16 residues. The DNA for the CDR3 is TGTGCCACCACTCCACCTGGACGGACTCCTTCCTACGAGCAGTACTTC. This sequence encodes CATTPPGRTPSYEQYF.

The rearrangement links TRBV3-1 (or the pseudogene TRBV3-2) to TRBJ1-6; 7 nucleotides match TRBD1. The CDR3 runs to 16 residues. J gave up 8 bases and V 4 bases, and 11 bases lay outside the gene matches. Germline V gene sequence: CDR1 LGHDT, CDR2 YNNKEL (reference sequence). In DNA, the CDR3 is TGTGCCAGCAGCCCAAGTGGTCGGACAGGAGATTCACCCCTCCACTTT. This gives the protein CASSPSGRTGDSPLHF.

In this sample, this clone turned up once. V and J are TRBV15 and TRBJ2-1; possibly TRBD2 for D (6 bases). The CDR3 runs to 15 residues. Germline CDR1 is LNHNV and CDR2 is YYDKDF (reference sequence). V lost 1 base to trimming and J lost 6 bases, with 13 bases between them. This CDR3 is CATSRGRESGNEQFF. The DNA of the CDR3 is TGTGCCACCAGCAGAGGACGGGAGAGTGGCAATGAGCAGTTCTTC.

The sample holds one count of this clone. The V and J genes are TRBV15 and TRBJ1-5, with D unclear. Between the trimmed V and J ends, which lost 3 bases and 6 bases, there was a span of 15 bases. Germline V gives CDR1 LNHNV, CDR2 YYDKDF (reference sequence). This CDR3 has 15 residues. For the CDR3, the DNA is TGTGCCACCAGCAGGCGGGCCCAGAGAGGTCAGCCCCAGCATTTT. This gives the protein CATSRRAQRGQPQHF.

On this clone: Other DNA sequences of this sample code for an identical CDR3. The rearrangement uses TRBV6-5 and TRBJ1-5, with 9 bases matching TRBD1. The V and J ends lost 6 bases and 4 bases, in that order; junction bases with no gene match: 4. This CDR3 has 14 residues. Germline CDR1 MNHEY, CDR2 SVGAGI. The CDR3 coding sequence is TGTGCCAGCAGACCGACAGGGGGTAATCAGCCCCAGCATTTT. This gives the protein CASRPTGGNQPQHF.

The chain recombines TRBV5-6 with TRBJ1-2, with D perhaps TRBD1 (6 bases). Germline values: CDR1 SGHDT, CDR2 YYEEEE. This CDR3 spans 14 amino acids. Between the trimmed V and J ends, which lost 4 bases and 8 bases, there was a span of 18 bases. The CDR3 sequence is CASSPGRGKGGYTF. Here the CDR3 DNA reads TGTGCCAGCAGCCCGGGTAGGGGGAAGGGCGGCTACACCTTC.

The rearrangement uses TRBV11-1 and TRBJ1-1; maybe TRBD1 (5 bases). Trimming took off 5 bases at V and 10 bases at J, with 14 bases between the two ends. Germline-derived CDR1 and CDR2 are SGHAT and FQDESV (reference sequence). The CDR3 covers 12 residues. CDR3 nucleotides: TGTGCCAGCAGCGTCAGGGAGGGGCGAGCTTTCTTT. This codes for CASSVREGRAFF.

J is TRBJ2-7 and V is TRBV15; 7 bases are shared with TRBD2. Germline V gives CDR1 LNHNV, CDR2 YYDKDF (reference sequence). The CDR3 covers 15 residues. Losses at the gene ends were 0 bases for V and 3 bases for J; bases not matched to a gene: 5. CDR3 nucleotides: TGTGCCACCAGCAGAGATCGGGACTACCTCTACGAGCAGTACTTC. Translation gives CATSRDRDYLYEQYF.

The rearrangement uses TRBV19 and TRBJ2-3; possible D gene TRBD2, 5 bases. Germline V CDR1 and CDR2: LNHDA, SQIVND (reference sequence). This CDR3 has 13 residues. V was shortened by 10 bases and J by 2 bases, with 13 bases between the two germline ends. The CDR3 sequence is CATKDLNTDTQYF. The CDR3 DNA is TGTGCCACTAAGGACTTGAACACAGATACGCAGTATTTT.

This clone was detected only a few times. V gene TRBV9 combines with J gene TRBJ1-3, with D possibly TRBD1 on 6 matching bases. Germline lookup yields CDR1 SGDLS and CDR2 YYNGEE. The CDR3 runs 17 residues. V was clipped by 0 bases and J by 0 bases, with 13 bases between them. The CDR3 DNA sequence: TGTGCCAGCAGCGTAGATCCAGGGGTCTACTCTGGAAACACCATATATTTT. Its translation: CASSVDPGVYSGNTIYF.

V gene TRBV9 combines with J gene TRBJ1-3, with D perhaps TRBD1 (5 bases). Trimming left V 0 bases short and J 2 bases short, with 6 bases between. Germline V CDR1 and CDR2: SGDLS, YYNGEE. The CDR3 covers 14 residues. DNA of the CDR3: TGTGCCAGCAGCGTAGCCAGGGCTGGAAACACCATATATTTT. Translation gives CASSVARAGNTIYF.

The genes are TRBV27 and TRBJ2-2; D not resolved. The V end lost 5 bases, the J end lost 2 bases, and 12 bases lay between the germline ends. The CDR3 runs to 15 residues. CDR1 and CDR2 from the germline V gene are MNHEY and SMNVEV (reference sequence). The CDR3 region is CASSPRPSNTGELFF. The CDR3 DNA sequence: TGTGCCAGCAGTCCCCGCCCGAGTAACACCGGGGAGCTGTTTTTT.

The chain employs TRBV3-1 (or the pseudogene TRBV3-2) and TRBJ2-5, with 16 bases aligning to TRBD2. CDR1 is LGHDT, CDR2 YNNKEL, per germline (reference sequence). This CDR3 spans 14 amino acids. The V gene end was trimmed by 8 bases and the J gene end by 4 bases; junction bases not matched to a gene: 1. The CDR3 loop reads CASGTSGGGETQYF. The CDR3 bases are TGTGCCAGCGGGACTAGCGGGGGGGGAGAGACCCAGTACTTC.

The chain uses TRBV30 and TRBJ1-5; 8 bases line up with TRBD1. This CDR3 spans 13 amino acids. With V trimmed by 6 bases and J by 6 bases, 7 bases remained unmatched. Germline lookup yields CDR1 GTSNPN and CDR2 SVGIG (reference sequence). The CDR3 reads CACQTGDAQPQHF. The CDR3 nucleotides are TGTGCCTGCCAGACAGGGGACGCTCAGCCCCAGCATTTT.

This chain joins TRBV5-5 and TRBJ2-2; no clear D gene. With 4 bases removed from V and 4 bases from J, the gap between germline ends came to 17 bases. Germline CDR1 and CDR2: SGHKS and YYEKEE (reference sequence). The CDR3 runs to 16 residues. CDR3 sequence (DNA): TGTGCCAGCAGCCTATTAGGTCTGGAGCTCACCGGGGAGCTGTTTTTT. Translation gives CASSLLGLELTGELFF.

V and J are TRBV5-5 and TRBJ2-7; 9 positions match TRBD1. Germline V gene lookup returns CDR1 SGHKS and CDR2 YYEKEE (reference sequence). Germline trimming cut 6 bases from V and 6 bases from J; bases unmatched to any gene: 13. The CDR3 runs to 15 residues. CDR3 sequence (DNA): TGTGCCAGCACCCTGAGGGGACAGGGAACACGCGAGCAGTACTTC. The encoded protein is CASTLRGQGTREQYF. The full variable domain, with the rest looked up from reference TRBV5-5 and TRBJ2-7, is DAGVTQSPTHLIKTRGQQVTLRCSPISGHKSVSWYQQVLGQGPQFIFQYYEKEERGRGNFPDRFSARQFPNYSSELNVNALLLGDSALYLCASTLRGQGTREQYFGPGTRLTVT.